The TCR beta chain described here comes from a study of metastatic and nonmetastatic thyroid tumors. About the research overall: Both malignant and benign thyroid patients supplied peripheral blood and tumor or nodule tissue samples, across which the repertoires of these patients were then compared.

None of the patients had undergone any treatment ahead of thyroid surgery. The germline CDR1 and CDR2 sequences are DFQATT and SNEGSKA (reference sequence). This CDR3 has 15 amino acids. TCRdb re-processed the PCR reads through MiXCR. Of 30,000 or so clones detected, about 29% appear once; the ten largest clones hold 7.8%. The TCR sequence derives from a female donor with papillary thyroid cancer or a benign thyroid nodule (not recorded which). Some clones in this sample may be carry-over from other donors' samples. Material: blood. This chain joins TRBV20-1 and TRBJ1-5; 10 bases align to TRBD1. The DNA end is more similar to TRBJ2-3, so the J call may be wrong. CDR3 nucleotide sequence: TGCAGTGCTAGAGCCGGACAGGGGGAAAATCAGCCCCAGTATTTT. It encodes CSARAGQGENQPQYF.